Described below is a single T cell receptor (beta chain) sequence and its context. The record originates from a study of blood T cell repertoires in COVID-19. Measured with immunoSEQ multiplex PCR; TCRdb has only the in-frame clones, and not every one. The data contain about 51,000 clones, 70% to 85% of them seen just once; the ten biggest clones take up over 2%. Looked up from germline, CDR1 is SEHNR and CDR2 is FQNEAQ (reference sequence). This CDR3 is 14 amino acids long. Unmatched junction bases numbered 5, after V lost 6 bases and J lost 9 bases. The sequence was collected from a man aged 45 to 65 with acute or convalescent COVID-19. What was sequenced was peripheral blood. The chain combines TRBV7-9 with TRBJ1-6; 10 positions agree with TRBD1. CDR3 in DNA: TGTGCCAGCAGGCCGGGACAGGGGATTTCACCCCTCCACTTT. Translation: CASRPGQGISPLHF.